The T cell receptor beta chain described here comes from a study of blood T cell repertoires in COVID-19. At the level of the study: COVID-19 samples collected from the United States, Italy and Spain covered acute and convalescent phases. The analysed material was cDNA or gDNA that came from T cells, B-cell-depleted T cells, or PBMCs.

The CDR3 runs to 16 residues. Germline CDR1 reads LNHDA; CDR2 reads SQIVND (reference sequence). V lost 3 bases to trimming and J lost 6 bases; unmatched junction nucleotides: 9. As originally analysed: Estimation of nucleated cell counts was performed using reference gene primer amplification. TCRdb's table, derived via immunoSEQ multiplex PCR, lists solely in-frame clones and lacks some. V, J and clone size were drawn from that table, and D and trimming were deduced from the DNA. Here the sample spans 50,000 to 60,000 clones, 65% to 90% being singletons. Sequenced sample: peripheral blood. This chain links TRBV19 with TRBJ1-5, with 9 bases lining up with TRBD1. The receptor was isolated from a human donor in a cohort sampled during active COVID-19. As DNA, the CDR3 is TGTGCCAGTAGTATGGCCGGACAGGGGTACGGTCAGCCCCAGCATTTT. Protein: CASSMAGQGYGQPQHF.